Each of the 26 T cell receptor beta chains below was sequenced from the same sample in a study of T cells of healthy individuals. TCRdb reprocessed the 5' RACE reads via MiXCR and lists one record per CDR3 protein. This sample has 60,000 to 70,000 distinct CDR3 sequences, with roughly 15% found just once. The receptors stem from a human donor in good health.

This clonotype showed up many times. Here the CDR3 DNA reads TGTGCCAGCAGCCAAGTTGTGGGAACGAAGGGGACGACCGGGGAGCTGTTTTTT. It specifies CASSQVVGTKGTTGELFF. The chain couples TRBV4-2 to TRBJ2-2; D is tentatively TRBD1 or TRBD2 (5 bases each). The CDR3 has 18 residues. Trimming left V 1 base short and J 5 bases short, with 20 bases between. Germline loops: CDR1 LGHNA, CDR2 YNFKEQ.

This clonotype has only a few counts. The genes are TRBV2 and TRBJ2-7, with 7 bases fitting TRBD2. The CDR3 has 14 residues. V trimming: 8 bases; J trimming: 0 bases; junction bases outside the gene matches: 7. CDR1 is SNHLY, CDR2 FYNNEI, per germline. CDR3: CASFPGGSSYEQYF. Written as DNA, the CDR3 is TGTGCCAGCTTCCCGGGAGGCAGCTCCTACGAGCAGTACTTC. Drawing the rest from reference TRBV2 and TRBJ2-7, the complete variable domain is EPEVTQTPSHQVTQMGQEVILRCVPISNHLYFYWYRQILGQKVEFLVSFYNNEISEKSEIFDDQFSVERPDGSNFTLKIRSTKLEDSAMYFCASFPGGSSYEQYFGPGTRLTVT.

This chain connects TRBV4-1 to TRBJ2-7, with TRBD2 identical over 7 bases. J gave up 3 bases and V 2 bases, and 10 bases lay outside the gene matches. The CDR3 spans 16 residues. Germline V gene data show CDR1 as MGHRA and CDR2 as YSYEKL. The CDR3 sequence: CASSQFPREPRYEQYF. The CDR3 DNA reads TGCGCCAGCAGCCAATTTCCGCGGGAGCCCCGCTACGAGCAGTACTTC.

The J gene is TRBJ1-6, the V gene TRBV28; D may be TRBD1 (6 bases). CDR3 length: 16 residues. The germline V and J ends were trimmed by 5 bases and 0 bases, with 11 bases remaining between them. CDR1 MDHEN and CDR2 SYDVKM come from the germline V gene. This chain's CDR3 is CASSLRDNSYNSPLHF. Here the CDR3 DNA reads TGTGCCAGCAGTCTCAGGGACAACTCCTATAATTCACCCCTCCACTTT.

The chain links TRBV18 to TRBJ2-2; D might be TRBD1 (6 bases). Germline CDR1 and CDR2: KGHSH and LQKENI. Trimming pared 3 bases from V and 4 bases from J, leaving 18 bases between. This CDR3 has 17 amino acids. CDR3 protein: CASSPESPGHPTGELFF. CDR3 nucleotide sequence: TGTGCCAGCTCACCGGAATCTCCGGGACACCCCACCGGGGAGCTGTTTTTT. The full variable domain, with the rest looked up from reference TRBV18 and TRBJ2-2, is NAGVMQNPRHLVRRRGQEARLRCSPMKGHSHVYWYRQLPEEGLKFMVYLQKENIIDESGMPKERFSAEFPKEGPSILRIQQVVRGDSAAYFCASSPESPGHPTGELFFGEGSRLTVL.

This clonotype has at least ten counts. V gene TRBV6-6 combines with J gene TRBJ2-2; the D is unclear. CDR1 and CDR2 from the germline V gene are MNHNY and SVGAGI (reference sequence). Trimming stripped 7 bases from V and 5 bases from J, with 14 bases between. This CDR3 has 14 amino acids. CDR3 bases: TGTGCCAGCAATGGCCCCTCTAATACCGGGGAGCTGTTTTTT. Amino acids: CASNGPSNTGELFF.

There are a few counts of this clonotype. J is TRBJ2-1 and V is TRBV6-6; D might be TRBD2 (5 bases). The V gene lost 0 bases and the J gene lost 7 bases, with 19 bases spanning the gap. The CDR3 length is 17 residues. Germline loops: CDR1 MNHNY, CDR2 SVGAGI (reference sequence). CDR3 nucleotide sequence: TGTGCCAGCAGTTACTCTCCCCTAGCCTGGGAGCGGAATGAGCAGTTCTTC. Translating gives CASSYSPLAWERNEQFF.

At least ten counts were recorded for this clonotype. V is TRBV3-1 and J is TRBJ2-1; D call uncertain. Germline lookup yields CDR1 LGHDT and CDR2 YNNKEL (reference sequence). V lost 1 base to trimming and J lost 6 bases, with 10 bases between them. There are 14 residues in the CDR3. The CDR3 sequence is CASSQVSGTNEQFF. CDR3 nucleotides: TGTGCCAGCAGCCAAGTCTCAGGCACCAATGAGCAGTTCTTC.

Ten or more counts support this clonotype. This rearrangement joins TRBV4-1 to TRBJ2-7; the match to TRBD1 covers 7 bases. Trimming cost V 1 base and J 0 bases; bases outside gene matches: 3. The length of the CDR3 is 15 residues. CDR1 and CDR2 from the germline V gene are MGHRA and YSYEKL. CDR3 DNA: TGCGCCAGCAGCCAAGGACAGGGAGTCTCCTACGAGCAGTACTTC. This codes for CASSQGQGVSYEQYF.

The V and J genes are TRBV27 and TRBJ2-5, with TRBD2 matching 9 bases. Germline CDR1 reads MNHEY; CDR2 reads SMNVEV (reference sequence). This CDR3 is built from 16 residues. With 3 bases clipped from V and 4 bases from J, the junction kept 9 bases outside the gene matches. The CDR3 coding sequence is TGTGCCAGCAGTTTTTTGGCGGGGGGGTCTCGAGAGACCCAGTACTTC. Its protein is CASSFLAGGSRETQYF.

The chain employs TRBV20-1 and TRBJ2-2; perhaps D is TRBD1 or TRBD2 (6 bases each). Looked up from germline, CDR1 is DFQATT and CDR2 is SNEGSKA (reference sequence). The CDR3 length is 13 residues. The V end was cut by 6 bases, the J end by 2 bases, with 10 bases between. CDR3 loop: CSAAGHNTGELFF. The CDR3 DNA follows: TGCAGTGCGGCGGGACACAACACCGGGGAGCTGTTTTTT.

This clonotype appeared many times. The chain carries TRBV3-1 and TRBJ1-5; possibly TRBD1 for D (6 bases). Trimming left V 0 bases short and J 2 bases short, with 8 bases between. Per the germline V gene, CDR1 is LGHDT and CDR2 is YNNKEL (reference sequence). CDR3 length: 15 residues. The CDR3 is CASSQDRTGNQPQHF. The CDR3 region has the DNA TGTGCCAGCAGCCAAGACCGGACAGGCAATCAGCCCCAGCATTTT.

The CDR3 sequence: CAISEDPGTDTQYF. Written as DNA, the CDR3 is TGTGCCATCAGTGAAGACCCTGGCACAGATACGCAGTATTTT. The chain has TRBV10-3 and TRBJ2-3; D is undetermined. V was trimmed by 3 bases and J by 1 base, leaving 8 bases between them. CDR1 is ENHRY, CDR2 SYGVKD, per germline. The CDR3 length is 14 residues.

This clonotype was seen ten or more times. V usage is TRBV15 and J usage is TRBJ1-5; D is unclear. In germline, CDR1 is LNHNV, CDR2 YYDKDF (reference sequence). CDR3 length: 15 amino acids. V lost 1 base and J 6 bases, leaving 13 bases between the germline ends. The CDR3 nucleotides read TGTGCCACCAGCAGAGGATTAGCGCGCGGTCAGCCCCAGCATTTT. This sequence encodes CATSRGLARGQPQHF.

The CDR3 spells CASSRPSPADEQYF. The DNA for the CDR3 is TGCGCCAGCAGCCGTCCCTCCCCCGCCGACGAGCAGTACTTC. The rearrangement uses TRBV5-1 and TRBJ2-7; no firm D call. Germline assignment: CDR1 SGHRS and CDR2 YFSETQ. V was shortened by 4 bases and J by 5 bases, with 16 bases between the two germline ends. The CDR3 runs 14 residues.

J is TRBJ2-5 and V is TRBV5-1, with 10 bases that match TRBD2. In germline, CDR1 is SGHRS, CDR2 YFSETQ. The CDR3 has 15 residues. V lost 2 bases, J lost 5 bases, and 6 bases stayed unmatched. CDR3 nucleotides: TGCGCCAGCAGCTTTTCTAGCGGGAGCAGGGAGACCCAGTACTTC. It specifies CASSFSSGSRETQYF.

The chain links TRBV20-1 to TRBJ1-5; D is perhaps TRBD1 (5 bases). The CDR3 is 14 amino acids. Per germline, CDR1 DFQATT and CDR2 SNEGSKA (reference sequence). Trimming cost V 3 bases and J 0 bases, with 9 bases left between them. The CDR3 DNA sequence: TGCAGTGCTAGTGGGGGGTTTAGCAATCAGCCCCAGCATTTT. Translated, it gives CSASGGFSNQPQHF.

V is TRBV2 and J is TRBJ1-3; D is unclear. Germline values: CDR1 SNHLY, CDR2 FYNNEI. The CDR3 is made up of 14 amino acids. V lost 3 bases to trimming and J lost 2 bases, with 8 bases between them. CDR3 protein: CASSDPTPGNTIYF. The CDR3 region has the DNA TGTGCCAGCAGTGACCCGACGCCTGGAAACACCATATATTTT.

This clonotype was recorded at least ten times. V and J are TRBV12-3 or TRBV12-4 and TRBJ2-3, with 7 nucleotides matching TRBD2. Trimming removed 6 bases from V and 2 bases from J; junction bases left unmatched: 8. The CDR3 runs to 15 residues. The DNA for the CDR3 is TGTGCCAGCAGACCCGAACTAGCGCTCACAGATACGCAGTATTTT. As protein: CASRPELALTDTQYF.

Concerning this clonotype: Germline and junction disagree at one end, which may indicate a read error. The genes are TRBV19 and TRBJ2-7, with 8 bases fitting TRBD1. The CDR3 totals 13 residues. Germline V lookup: CDR1 LNHDA, CDR2 SQIVND (reference sequence). In DNA, the CDR3 is TGTGCCAGTAGTATCGACAGGGGATACGTGCAGTACTTC. Encoded protein: CASSIDRGYVQYF. Using reference TRBV19 and TRBJ2-7 for the parts outside the CDR3, the full variable domain is DGGITQSPKYLFRKEGQNVTLSCEQNLNHDAMYWYRQDPGQGLRLIYYSQIVNDFQKGDIAEGYSVSREKKESFPLTVTSAQKNPTAFYLCASSIDRGYVQYFGPGTRLTVT.

The genes are TRBV5-1 and TRBJ2-7; no firm D call. This CDR3 is 13 amino acids long. The V end was cut by 0 bases, the J end by 6 bases, with 10 bases between. CDR1 is SGHRS and CDR2 is YFSETQ in the germline V gene. The CDR3 DNA reads TGCGCCAGCAGCTTGGATGTCTTCAGCGAGCAGTACTTC. This gives the protein CASSLDVFSEQYF.

There are many counts of this clonotype. V and J are TRBV2 and TRBJ2-1; D is tentatively TRBD1 or TRBD2 (6 bases each). CDR1 and CDR2 from the germline V gene are SNHLY and FYNNEI. This CDR3 is 14 amino acids long. V was shortened by 6 bases and J by 8 bases, with 17 bases between the two germline ends. CDR3 sequence reads: CASRRAGEDDEQFF. CDR3 DNA: TGTGCCAGCAGGCGGGCAGGGGAGGACGATGAGCAGTTCTTC.

This clonotype was detected many times. This sequence joins TRBV20-1 and TRBJ1-1; D unresolved. V lost 0 bases to trimming and J lost 0 bases, with 20 bases between them. Germline CDR1 reads DFQATT; CDR2 reads SNEGSKA (reference sequence). The CDR3 length is 18 residues. The CDR3 protein is CSARDEVEARRLNTEAFF. CDR3 DNA sequence: TGCAGTGCTAGAGATGAGGTCGAGGCCAGGCGTCTGAACACTGAAGCTTTCTTT.

This clonotype was seen ten or more times. The V call is TRBV25-1, the J call TRBJ1-2; tentatively, D is TRBD1 (5 bases). The CDR3 extends over 14 amino acids. Trimming took off 6 bases at V and 8 bases at J, with 19 bases between the two ends. Germline CDR1 MGHDK, CDR2 SYGVNS. CDR3 in DNA: TGTGCCAGCAGGGGCCGGGACTCCTGGGGGGGCTACACCTTC. This translates into CASRGRDSWGGYTF.

This clonotype was recorded at least ten times. The chain carries TRBV20-1 and TRBJ2-1; D possibly corresponds to TRBD1 (6 bases). Trimming pared 3 bases from V and 6 bases from J, leaving 6 bases between. From germline, CDR1 is DFQATT and CDR2 SNEGSKA (reference sequence). The CDR3 runs 11 residues. CDR3 protein: CSASRGNEQFF. The DNA of the CDR3 is TGCAGTGCTAGCAGGGGCAATGAGCAGTTCTTC.

The sample holds many counts of this clonotype. In DNA form, the CDR3 reads TGTGCCAGCAGTTTGCAGGGGGCGACAAATGGCTACACCTTC. It translates to CASSLQGATNGYTF. This chain links TRBV6-5 with TRBJ1-2; 8 bases are shared with TRBD1. The V gene's germline CDR1 is MNHEY and CDR2 SVGAGI. This CDR3 region has 14 residues. The V segment lost 4 bases and the J segment 6 bases; nucleotides outside the gene matches: 7.